These 24 T cell receptor beta chains originate from one sample sequenced in a study of cytomegalovirus exposure and HLA in healthy donors. Use of 60 Vbeta and 13 Jbeta primers characterized the PCR. The protocol was immunoSEQ multiplex PCR, while the TCRdb copy is restricted to in-frame clones and leaves out a portion. The sample lists 150,000 to 200,000 clones; 80% were seen once. The sample consisted of PBMCs. The receptors were sampled from a boy between 10 and 17 years old in good health and CMV-seronegative.

Here the CDR3 DNA reads TGTGCCAGCAGCTTAATCGTGGCAGGGAACCAGCCCCAGCATTTT. It encodes CASSLIVAGNQPQHF. The chain combines TRBV7-2 with TRBJ1-5; a weak D match, TRBD1 (5 bases). The CDR3 runs 15 residues. The V gene lost 2 bases and the J gene lost 7 bases, with 15 bases spanning the gap. CDR1 and CDR2 (germline): SGHTA, FQGNSA.

This clone was observed a single time. V gene TRBV6-5 combines with J gene TRBJ2-5; D is uncertain. V gave up 6 bases and J gave up 4 bases, with 6 bases separating them. Germline lookup yields CDR1 MNHEY and CDR2 SVGAGI. This CDR3 has 11 residues. The CDR3 spells CASRRSETQYF. The CDR3 coding sequence is TGTGCCAGCAGGCGCTCAGAGACCCAGTACTTC.

The chain combines TRBV5-1 with TRBJ2-1, with TRBD1 identical over 12 bases. V lost 3 bases, J lost 6 bases, and 4 bases stayed unmatched. This CDR3 region has 15 residues. Germline loops: CDR1 SGHRS, CDR2 YFSETQ. The DNA for the CDR3 is TGCGCCAGCAGCTGGGGACAGGGGGCGTTCAATGAGCAGTTCTTC. Its translation is CASSWGQGAFNEQFF. The full variable domain, its missing parts supplied by reference TRBV5-1 and TRBJ2-1, is KAGVTQTPRYLIKTRGQQVTLSCSPISGHRSVSWYQQTPGQGLQFLFEYFSETQRNKGNFPGRFSGRQFSNSRSEMNVSTLELGDSALYLCASSWGQGAFNEQFFGPGTRLTVL.

This clone came up once. This rearrangement joins TRBV28 to TRBJ1-1, with unresolved D. The V gene lost 3 bases and the J gene lost 0 bases, with 8 bases spanning the gap. The CDR3 consists of 14 residues. Germline CDR1 and CDR2: MDHEN and SYDVKM. CDR3 sequence (DNA): TGTGCCAGCAGTTTTGGGAGCATGAACACTGAAGCTTTCTTT. Translating gives CASSFGSMNTEAFF.

This sequence joins TRBV7-8 and TRBJ2-5; D is undetermined. Germline V gene sequence: CDR1 SGHVS, CDR2 FQNEAQ. The CDR3 consists of 14 residues. Trimming stripped 1 base from V and 4 bases from J, with 10 bases between. CDR3 nucleotides: TGTGCCAGCAGCTTAGGCGGCCGCTTAGAGACCCAGTACTTC. Residues: CASSLGGRLETQYF.

The V call is TRBV6-5, the J call TRBJ1-2; D may be TRBD1 (5 bases). The germline gives CDR1 MNHEY, CDR2 SVGAGI. V shed 2 bases and J shed 8 bases, with 12 bases lying between them. This CDR3 spans 13 amino acids. CDR3: CASSYLGEAGYTF. In nucleotides, the CDR3 is TGTGCCAGCAGTTACCTAGGGGAGGCCGGCTACACCTTC.

The chain is built from TRBV7-9 and TRBJ1-1; D not certain. V was clipped by 1 base and J by 5 bases, with 14 bases between them. This CDR3 comprises 15 residues. Germline values: CDR1 SEHNR, CDR2 FQNEAQ (reference sequence). CDR3 loop: CASSLVLGRGTEAFF. The CDR3 nucleotides are TGTGCCAGCAGCTTAGTTTTAGGGAGAGGGACTGAAGCTTTCTTT.

The chain recombines TRBV6-5 with TRBJ2-1; D might be TRBD1 (6 bases). The CDR3 extends over 15 amino acids. Germline V CDR1 and CDR2: MNHEY, SVGAGI. The V end was cut by 5 bases, the J end by 2 bases, with 13 bases between. CDR3 bases: TGTGCCAGCAGTCTCACAGGGACCCCCTACAATGAGCAGTTCTTC. Its translation is CASSLTGTPYNEQFF.

This sequence joins TRBV28 and TRBJ1-2; 7 bases fit TRBD1. Germline CDR1 reads MDHEN; CDR2 reads SYDVKM. This CDR3 is built from 13 residues. V shed 6 bases, J shed 5 bases, and the junction held 6 bases outside the gene matches. In DNA, the CDR3 is TGTGCCAGCAGAGACAGGGCAGGTTATGGCTACACCTTC. This translates into CASRDRAGYGYTF.

About this clone itself: An end of the junction differs from the germline gene, which may be a read error. V usage is TRBV5-1 and J usage is TRBJ1-2, with D tentatively TRBD1 (5 bases). CDR1 and CDR2 (germline): SGHRS, YFSETQ. The CDR3 is 15 residues long. The CDR3 loop is CASSLFRGGSGGYTF. The CDR3 DNA reads TGTGCCAGCAGCTTGTTTAGGGGAGGATCAGGAGGCTACACCTTC. Combining the CDR3 with reference TRBV5-1 and TRBJ1-2 gives the whole variable domain KAGVTQTPRYLIKTRGQQVTLSCSPISGHRSVSWYQQTPGQGLQFLFEYFSETQRNKGNFPGRFSGRQFSNSRSEMNVSTLELGDSALYLCASSLFRGGSGGYTFGSGTRLTVV.

The J gene is TRBJ2-5, the V gene TRBV7-9; a weak D match, TRBD1 (5 bases). V lost 2 bases, J lost 0 bases, and 7 bases lay in between. Germline V CDR1 and CDR2: SEHNR, FQNEAQ (reference sequence). This CDR3 contains 14 residues. The CDR3 bases are TGTGCCAGCAGCTTACCAGGGTACCAAGAGACCCAGTACTTC. Translating gives CASSLPGYQETQYF.

The chain has TRBV5-5 and TRBJ1-5; 11 nucleotides match TRBD1. Trimming removed 5 bases from V and 2 bases from J; junction bases left unmatched: 3. The CDR3 spans 15 residues. Per the germline V gene, CDR1 is SGHKS and CDR2 is YYEKEE (reference sequence). DNA for the CDR3: TGTGCCAGCAGAGGGACAGGGGGAGGCAATCAGCCCCAGCATTTT. Translated, it gives CASRGTGGGNQPQHF.

The chain carries TRBV7-6 and TRBJ1-1; no clear D gene. The CDR3 consists of 17 residues. The V end lost 2 bases, the J end lost 0 bases, and 16 bases lay between the germline ends. Germline V lookup: CDR1 SGHVS, CDR2 FNYEAQ. Here the CDR3 reads CASSLLIREEVNTEAFF. CDR3 sequence (DNA): TGTGCCAGCAGCTTATTAATACGGGAGGAGGTGAACACTGAAGCTTTCTTT.

The chain joins TRBV7-2 to TRBJ1-2; D is ambiguous. Per the germline V gene, CDR1 is SGHTA and CDR2 is FQGNSA. The CDR3 extends over 13 amino acids. V shed 0 bases and J shed 8 bases, with 10 bases lying between them. The CDR3 sequence: CASSLALGLGYTF. CDR3 nucleotides: TGTGCCAGCAGCTTAGCGCTCGGGTTGGGCTACACCTTC.

V and J are TRBV7-2 and TRBJ1-1; 7 bases line up with TRBD1. The V gene's germline CDR1 is SGHTA and CDR2 FQGNSA. V lost 4 bases to trimming and J lost 6 bases; unmatched junction nucleotides: 8. This CDR3 is 14 amino acids long. The CDR3 sequence is CASSSPTGSPEAFF. In nucleotides, the CDR3 is TGTGCCAGCAGCTCCCCGACAGGGTCTCCTGAAGCTTTCTTT.

CDR3 in amino acids: CASGLPEQGSQETQYF. The CDR3 DNA sequence: TGTGCCAGCGGCTTGCCAGAACAGGGGAGTCAAGAGACCCAGTACTTC. V gene TRBV27 combines with J gene TRBJ2-5, with TRBD1 matching 7 bases. With 8 bases clipped from V and 2 bases from J, the junction kept 14 bases outside the gene matches. The CDR3 has 16 amino acids. Germline V CDR1 and CDR2: MNHEY, SMNVEV (reference sequence).

V and J are TRBV30 and TRBJ2-7, with unresolved D. Trimming cost V 3 bases and J 0 bases, with 6 bases left between them. CDR1 is GTSNPN, CDR2 SVGIG, per germline (reference sequence). The CDR3 runs to 12 residues. The CDR3 DNA follows: TGTGCCTGGAGCTGGGCCTCCTACGAGCAGTACTTC. This sequence encodes CAWSWASYEQYF.

The chain combines TRBV18 with TRBJ1-2, with a tentative D call TRBD1 (5 bases). The CDR3 is made up of 16 amino acids. Trimming took off 0 bases at V and 5 bases at J, with 16 bases between the two ends. CDR1 and CDR2 from the germline V gene are KGHSH and LQKENI. CDR3 nucleotide sequence: TGTGCCAGCTCACCACCGACCTCCAGGGTAGAGTATGGCTACACCTTC. Amino acids: CASSPPTSRVEYGYTF.

CDR3 DNA: TGCGCCAGCAGCTTAGGGACTAGCGGGATCAAAAACATTCAGTACTTC. Amino acid sequence: CASSLGTSGIKNIQYF. J is TRBJ2-4 and V is TRBV5-1, with 13 bases that match TRBD2. The CDR3 contains 16 residues. V gave up 2 bases and J gave up 3 bases; unmatched junction bases: 2. CDR1 and CDR2 (germline): SGHRS, YFSETQ.

This clone was observed a single time. This chain uses TRBV13 with TRBJ2-3; D unresolved. V was clipped by 4 bases and J by 6 bases, with 11 bases between them. This CDR3 is 13 amino acids long. Germline V gene sequence: CDR1 PRHDT, CDR2 FYEKMQ (reference sequence). The chain's CDR3 is CASSSPRLDTQYF. CDR3 coding DNA: TGTGCCAGCAGCTCCCCCCGGTTGGATACGCAGTATTTT. Filled out from reference TRBV13 and TRBJ2-3, the complete variable domain reads AAGVIQSPRHLIKEKRETATLKCYPIPRHDTVYWYQQGPGQDPQFLISFYEKMQSDKGSIPDRFSAQQFSDYHSELNMSSLELGDSALYFCASSSPRLDTQYFGPGTRLTVL.

The chain is built from TRBV30 and TRBJ1-1; the D gene is possibly TRBD1 (5 bases). This CDR3 is 14 amino acids long. CDR1 GTSNPN and CDR2 SVGIG come from the germline V gene (reference sequence). V lost 2 bases and J lost 5, with 15 bases in between. In DNA form, the CDR3 reads TGTGCCTGGAGTTCTCACTATCAGGGAACTGAAGCTTTCTTT. It codes for CAWSSHYQGTEAFF.

The chain carries TRBV7-6 and TRBJ2-3, with D possibly matching TRBD2 (6 bases). The CDR3 covers 15 residues. The V end lost 5 bases, the J end lost 5 bases, and 17 bases lay between the germline ends. The germline V gene encodes CDR1 SGHVS and CDR2 FNYEAQ. The CDR3: CASSATGTLGDTQYF. The CDR3 bases are TGTGCCAGCAGCGCAACCGGGACTCTCGGAGATACGCAGTATTTT.

V and J are TRBV6-4 and TRBJ2-3; 11 bases line up with TRBD2. V gave up 0 bases and J gave up 4 bases; unmatched junction bases: 3. CDR3 length: 16 amino acids. Germline lookup yields CDR1 MRHNA and CDR2 SNTAGT. CDR3 protein: CASSDSLAGGPDTQYF. The CDR3 nucleotides are TGTGCCAGCAGTGACTCCCTAGCGGGAGGCCCAGATACGCAGTATTTT.

This chain joins TRBV10-1 and TRBJ1-4; 7 bases match TRBD1. Trimming took 2 bases from V and 8 from J; bases not matched to a gene: 14. Germline loops: CDR1 WNHNN, CDR2 SYGVQD (reference sequence). This CDR3 region has 17 residues. The CDR3: CASSERQGGCRGEKLFF. CDR3 DNA sequence: TGCGCCAGCAGTGAGAGGCAGGGGGGATGTAGGGGAGAAAAACTGTTTTTT.